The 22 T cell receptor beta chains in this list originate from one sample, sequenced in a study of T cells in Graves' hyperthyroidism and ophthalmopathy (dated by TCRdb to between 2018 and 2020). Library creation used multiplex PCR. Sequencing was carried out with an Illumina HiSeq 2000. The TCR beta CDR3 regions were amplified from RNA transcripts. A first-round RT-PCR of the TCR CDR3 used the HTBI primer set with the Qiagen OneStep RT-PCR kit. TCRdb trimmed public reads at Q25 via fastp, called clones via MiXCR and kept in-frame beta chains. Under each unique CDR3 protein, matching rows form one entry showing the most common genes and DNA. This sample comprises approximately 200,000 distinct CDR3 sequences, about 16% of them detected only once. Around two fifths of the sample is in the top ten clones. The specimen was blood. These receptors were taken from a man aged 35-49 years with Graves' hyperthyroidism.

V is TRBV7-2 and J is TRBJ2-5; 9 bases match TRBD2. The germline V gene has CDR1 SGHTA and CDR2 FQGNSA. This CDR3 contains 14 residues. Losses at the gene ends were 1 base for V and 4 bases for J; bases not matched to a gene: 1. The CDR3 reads CASSLGGRVETQYF. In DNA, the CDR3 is TGTGCCAGCAGCTTAGGCGGGAGGGTAGAGACCCAGTACTTC.

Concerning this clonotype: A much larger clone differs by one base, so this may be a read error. CDR3 residues: CASSSTVKSTEAFF. In DNA, the CDR3 is TGTGCCAGCAGTTCGACAGTGAAGAGCACTGAAGCTTTCTTT. V usage is TRBV12-3 or TRBV12-4 and J usage is TRBJ1-1, with D possibly TRBD1 on 5 matching bases. V was pared by 4 bases and J by 4 bases, with 13 bases between. The CDR3 loop spans 14 amino acids.

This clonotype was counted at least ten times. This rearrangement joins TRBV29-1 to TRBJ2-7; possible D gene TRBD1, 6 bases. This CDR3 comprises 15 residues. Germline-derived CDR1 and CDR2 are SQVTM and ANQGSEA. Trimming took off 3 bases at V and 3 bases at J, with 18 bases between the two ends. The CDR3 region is CSVELKQGQGYEQYF. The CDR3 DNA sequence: TGCAGCGTTGAGCTTAAGCAGGGGCAAGGCTACGAGCAGTACTTC.

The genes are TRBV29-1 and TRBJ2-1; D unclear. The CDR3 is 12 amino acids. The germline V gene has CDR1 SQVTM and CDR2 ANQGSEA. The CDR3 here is CGGILGLDEQFF. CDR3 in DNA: TGCGGCGGTATTTTGGGTTTGGATGAGCAGTTCTTC.

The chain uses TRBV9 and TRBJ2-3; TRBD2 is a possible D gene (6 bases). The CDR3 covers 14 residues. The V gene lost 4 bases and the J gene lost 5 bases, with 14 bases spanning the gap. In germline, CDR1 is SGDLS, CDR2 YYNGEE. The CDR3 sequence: CASSPGVSGDTQYF. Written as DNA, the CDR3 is TGTGCCAGCAGCCCGGGGGTATCGGGAGATACGCAGTATTTT.

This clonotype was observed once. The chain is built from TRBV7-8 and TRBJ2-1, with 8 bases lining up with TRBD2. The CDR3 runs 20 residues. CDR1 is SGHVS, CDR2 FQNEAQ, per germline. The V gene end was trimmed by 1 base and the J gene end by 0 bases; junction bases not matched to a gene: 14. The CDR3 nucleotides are TGTGCCAGCAGCTTAGGGGACCTTAGGGTAGCGGGGCGCTCCTACAATGAGCAGTTCTTC. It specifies CASSLGDLRVAGRSYNEQFF. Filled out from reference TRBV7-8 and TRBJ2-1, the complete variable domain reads GAGVSQSPRYKVAKRGQDVALRCDPISGHVSLFWYQQALGQGPEFLTYFQNEAQLDKSGLPSDRFFAERPEGSVSTLKIQRTQQEDSAVYLCASSLGDLRVAGRSYNEQFFGPGTRLTVL.

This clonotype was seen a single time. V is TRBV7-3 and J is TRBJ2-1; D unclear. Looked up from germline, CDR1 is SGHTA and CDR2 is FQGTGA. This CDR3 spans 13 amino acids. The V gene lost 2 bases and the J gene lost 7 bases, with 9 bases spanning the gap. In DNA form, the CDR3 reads TGTGCCAGCAGCTTAGCCCACGGGAATGAGCAGTTCTTC. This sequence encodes CASSLAHGNEQFF.

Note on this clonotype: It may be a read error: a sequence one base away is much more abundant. The CDR3 sequence: CAWSRGKTYIGELFF. The CDR3 bases are TGTGCCTGGAGTCGCGGCAAAACCTACATCGGGGAGCTGTTTTTT. The rearrangement joins TRBV30 to TRBJ2-2, with D hard to call. This CDR3 is built from 15 residues. Germline CDR1 reads GTSNPN; CDR2 reads SVGIG (reference sequence). V shed 2 bases and J shed 7 bases, with 17 bases lying between them. Supplemented by reference TRBV30 and TRBJ2-2, the full variable domain reads SQTIHQWPATLVQPVGSPLSLECTVEGTSNPNLYWYRQAAGRGLQLLFYSVGIGQISSEVPQNLSASRPQDRQFILSSKKLLLSDSGFYLCAWSRGKTYIGELFFGEGSRLTVL.

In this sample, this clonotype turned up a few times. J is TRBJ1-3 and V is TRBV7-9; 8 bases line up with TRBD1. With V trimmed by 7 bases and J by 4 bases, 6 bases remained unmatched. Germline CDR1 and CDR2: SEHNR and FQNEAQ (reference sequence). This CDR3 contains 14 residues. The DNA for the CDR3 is TGTGCCAGCACCCGGACAGGGTTGGGAAACACCATATATTTT. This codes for CASTRTGLGNTIYF.

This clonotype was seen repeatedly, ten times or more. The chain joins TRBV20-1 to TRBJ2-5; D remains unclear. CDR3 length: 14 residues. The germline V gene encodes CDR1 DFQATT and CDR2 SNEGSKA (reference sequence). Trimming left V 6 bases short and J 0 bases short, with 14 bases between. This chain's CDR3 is CSAPWPNHQETQYF. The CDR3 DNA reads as TGCAGTGCCCCCTGGCCCAATCACCAAGAGACCCAGTACTTC.

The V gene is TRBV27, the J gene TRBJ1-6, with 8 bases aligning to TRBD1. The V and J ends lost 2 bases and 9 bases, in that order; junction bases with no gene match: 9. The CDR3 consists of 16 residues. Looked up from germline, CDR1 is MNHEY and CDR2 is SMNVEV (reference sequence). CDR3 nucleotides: TGTGCCAGCAGTTTACCCCTGACAGGGGCGGGTTCACCCCTCCACTTT. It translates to CASSLPLTGAGSPLHF.

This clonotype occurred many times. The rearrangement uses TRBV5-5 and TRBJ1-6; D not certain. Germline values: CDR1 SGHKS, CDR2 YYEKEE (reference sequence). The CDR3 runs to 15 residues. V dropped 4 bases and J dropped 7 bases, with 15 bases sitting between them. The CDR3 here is CASSPGRAGNSPLHF. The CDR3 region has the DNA TGTGCCAGCAGCCCGGGGAGGGCGGGGAATTCACCCCTCCACTTT.

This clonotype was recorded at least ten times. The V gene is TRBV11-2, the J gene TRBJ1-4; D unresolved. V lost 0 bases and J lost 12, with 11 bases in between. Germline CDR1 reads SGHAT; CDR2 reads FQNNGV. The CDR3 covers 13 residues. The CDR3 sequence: CASSLDLRQQLFF. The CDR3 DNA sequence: TGTGCCAGCAGCTTAGATCTCAGGCAGCAACTGTTTTTT.

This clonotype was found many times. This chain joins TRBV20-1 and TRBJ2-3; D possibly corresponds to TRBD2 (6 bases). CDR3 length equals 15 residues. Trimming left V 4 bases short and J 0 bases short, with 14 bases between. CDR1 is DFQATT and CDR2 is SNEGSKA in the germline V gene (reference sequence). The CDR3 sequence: CSAKSGGTSTDTQYF. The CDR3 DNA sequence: TGCAGTGCTAAATCCGGCGGGACTAGCACAGATACGCAGTATTTT.

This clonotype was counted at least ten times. CDR3: CASSRSTGRTGELFF. In nucleotides, the CDR3 is TGTGCCAGCAGCCGTTCGACAGGGCGCACCGGGGAGCTGTTTTTT. The V gene is TRBV5-6, the J gene TRBJ2-2; 7 nucleotides line up with TRBD1. Unmatched junction bases numbered 7, after V lost 4 bases and J lost 4 bases. Germline lookup yields CDR1 SGHDT and CDR2 YYEEEE. This CDR3 region has 15 residues.

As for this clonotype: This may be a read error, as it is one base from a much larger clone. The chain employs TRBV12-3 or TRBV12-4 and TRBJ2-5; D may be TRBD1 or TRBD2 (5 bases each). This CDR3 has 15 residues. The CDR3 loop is CASSAETKRGEIQYF. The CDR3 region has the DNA TGTGCCAGCAGTGCGGAAACAAAGAGGGGAGAGATCCAGTACTTC.

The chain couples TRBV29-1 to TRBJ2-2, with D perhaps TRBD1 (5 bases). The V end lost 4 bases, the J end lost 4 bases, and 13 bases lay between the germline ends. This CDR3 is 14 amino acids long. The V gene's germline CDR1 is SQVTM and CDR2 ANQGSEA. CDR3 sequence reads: CSVVVTDFTGELFF. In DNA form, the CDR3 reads TGCAGCGTTGTGGTGACAGACTTCACCGGGGAGCTGTTTTTT.

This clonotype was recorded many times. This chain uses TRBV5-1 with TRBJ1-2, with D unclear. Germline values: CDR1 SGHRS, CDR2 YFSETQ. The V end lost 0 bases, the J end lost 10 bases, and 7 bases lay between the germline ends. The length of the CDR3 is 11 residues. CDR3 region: CASSLDSYYTF. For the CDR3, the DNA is TGCGCCAGCAGCTTGGACAGTTACTACACCTTC. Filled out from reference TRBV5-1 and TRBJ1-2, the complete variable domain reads KAGVTQTPRYLIKTRGQQVTLSCSPISGHRSVSWYQQTPGQGLQFLFEYFSETQRNKGNFPGRFSGRQFSNSRSEMNVSTLELGDSALYLCASSLDSYYTFGSGTRLTVV.

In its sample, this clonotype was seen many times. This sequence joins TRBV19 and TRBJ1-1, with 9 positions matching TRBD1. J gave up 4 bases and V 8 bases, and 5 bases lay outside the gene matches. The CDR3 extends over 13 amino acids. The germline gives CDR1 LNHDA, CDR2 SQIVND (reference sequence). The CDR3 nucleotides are TGTGCCAGTCGGACAGGGGCGAGCACTGAAGCTTTCTTT. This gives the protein CASRTGASTEAFF.

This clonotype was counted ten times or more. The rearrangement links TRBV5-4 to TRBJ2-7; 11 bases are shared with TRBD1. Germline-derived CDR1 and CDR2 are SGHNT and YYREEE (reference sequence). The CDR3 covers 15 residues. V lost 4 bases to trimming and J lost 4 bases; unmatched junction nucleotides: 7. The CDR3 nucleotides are TGTGCCAGCAGCCCGGGACAGGGGGTCAAGTACGAGCAGTACTTC. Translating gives CASSPGQGVKYEQYF.

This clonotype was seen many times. CDR3 in amino acids: CASSARGWQDTQYF. CDR3 DNA: TGCGCCAGCAGCGCTCGAGGGTGGCAAGATACGCAGTATTTT. The V and J genes are TRBV5-1 and TRBJ2-3, with D possibly TRBD2 on 5 matching bases. The CDR3 has 14 amino acids. Germline assignment: CDR1 SGHRS and CDR2 YFSETQ. V lost 4 bases, J lost 5 bases, and 14 bases lay in between.

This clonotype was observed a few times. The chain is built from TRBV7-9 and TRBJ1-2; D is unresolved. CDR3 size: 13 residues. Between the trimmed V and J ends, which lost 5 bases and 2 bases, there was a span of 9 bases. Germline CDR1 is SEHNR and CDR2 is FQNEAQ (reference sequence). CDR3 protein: CASSRTENYGYTF. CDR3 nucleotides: TGTGCCAGCAGCAGGACCGAAAACTATGGCTACACCTTC.